This T cell receptor (beta chain) was sequenced in a study of beta chain features in type 1 diabetes. Study-level findings and limits: TCRB CDR3s from Type 1 diabetes patients were moderately but significantly shorter in all four CD4+ subsets.

Trimming left V 5 bases short and J 4 bases short, with 14 bases between. The CDR3 is 14 amino acids. Germline values: CDR1 MNHEY, CDR2 SVGAGI. This clone was picked up a small number of times. Its antigen is unidentified. Investigators reverse transcribed all isolated RNA, so they sequenced expressed TCRB transcripts. Only in-frame clones appear in the TCRdb table, and some are missing; sequencing was by immunoSEQ multiplex PCR. Of about 340,000 clones detected, roughly 13% appear once; the ten largest clones hold approximately 0.016%. This clonotype was obtained from a woman aged 18 to 35 with type 1 diabetes. The sample comprised naive CD4+ T cells from blood. The rearrangement joins TRBV6-5 to TRBJ1-2; a weak D match, TRBD1 (6 bases). The CDR3 bases are TGTGCCAGCAGTGCCCTAGGGGGGGCCTATGGCTACACCTTC. Its translation is CASSALGGAYGYTF.